The 10 T cell receptor beta chains reported below all come from one sample, sequenced in a study of shared clonotypes between healthy human individuals. The table came from immunoSEQ multiplex PCR; TCRdb's copy has only in-frame clones and leaves some out. The sample lists some 530,000 clones; roughly 80% were seen once. The sample was PBMCs. These receptors came from a woman in her thirties or forties in good health. Some clones in this sample may be carry-over from other donors' samples.

The CDR3 sequence: CASSWTGRDEKLFF. In DNA, the CDR3 is TGTGCCAGCAGCTGGACAGGGAGGGATGAAAAACTGTTTTTT. The rearrangement joins TRBV7-2 to TRBJ1-4; 8 bases align to TRBD1. In germline, CDR1 is SGHTA, CDR2 FQGNSA. V shed 4 bases, J shed 6 bases, and the junction held 4 bases outside the gene matches. This CDR3 region has 14 residues. Filled out from reference TRBV7-2 and TRBJ1-4, the complete variable domain reads GAGVSQSPSNKVTEKGKDVELRCDPISGHTALYWYRQSLGQGLEFLIYFQGNSAPDKSGLPSDRFSAERTGGSVSTLTIQRTQQEDSAVYLCASSWTGRDEKLFFGSGTQLSVL.

The J gene is TRBJ2-2, the V gene TRBV18; 9 nucleotides match TRBD1. V gave up 6 bases and J gave up 7 bases; unmatched junction bases: 12. Germline V gene lookup returns CDR1 KGHSH and CDR2 LQKENI. This CDR3 contains 16 residues. CDR3 amino acids: CASSPTGGAGVGELFF. CDR3 DNA sequence: TGTGCCAGCTCTCCCACAGGGGGCGCCGGTGTCGGGGAGCTGTTTTTT.

This sequence joins TRBV2 and TRBJ2-1; D perhaps matches TRBD1 (6 bases). The ends were cut back, 2 bases at V and 8 bases at J, with 16 bases in the middle. The CDR3 runs 15 residues. Germline CDR1 SNHLY, CDR2 FYNNEI. CDR3 DNA sequence: TGTGCCAGCAGTGAATGGCAGGGGTGGGATTATGAGCAGTTCTTC. Its protein is CASSEWQGWDYEQFF.

The chain recombines TRBV25-1 with TRBJ2-5; the D call may be TRBD1 or TRBD2 (5 bases each). Germline assignment: CDR1 MGHDK and CDR2 SYGVNS. The CDR3 loop spans 17 amino acids. V was trimmed by 2 bases and J by 5 bases, leaving 21 bases between them. CDR3 in amino acids: CASSERISNWGSETQYF. For the CDR3, the DNA is TGTGCCAGCAGTGAACGAATTTCGAATTGGGGGTCGGAGACCCAGTACTTC.

V and J are TRBV6-1 and TRBJ2-1; D not certain. CDR3 length equals 13 residues. The germline V and J ends were trimmed by 6 bases and 4 bases, with 10 bases remaining between them. The germline V gene encodes CDR1 MNHNS and CDR2 SASEGT. The CDR3 sequence: CASSLDEYNEQFF. CDR3 in DNA: TGTGCCAGCAGCCTCGACGAATACAATGAGCAGTTCTTC.

Comment on this clone: A far larger clone is one base from this, pointing to a likely read error. This chain connects TRBV4-2 to TRBJ2-7, with D possibly being TRBD1 (5 bases). This CDR3 has 12 residues. From germline, CDR1 is LGHNA and CDR2 YNFKEQ. Written as DNA, the CDR3 is TGTGCCAACAGCCAGGGCGGTTACGAGCAGTACTTC. Its protein is CANSQGGYEQYF.

The rearrangement joins TRBV5-3 to TRBJ1-2; a possible D gene is TRBD1 (5 bases). TRBV5-3 is designated an ORF whose function remains uncertain. The ends were cut back, 9 bases at V and 3 bases at J, with 12 bases in the middle. The CDR3 loop spans 12 amino acids. The CDR3 loop reads CATRGTDYGYTF. Written as DNA, the CDR3 is TGTGCCACTCGGGGCACCGACTATGGCTACACCTTC.

J is TRBJ2-2 and V is TRBV18, with TRBD2 matching over 10 bases. The germline CDR1 and CDR2 sequences are KGHSH and LQKENI. V trimming: 3 bases; J trimming: 3 bases; junction bases outside the gene matches: 4. The CDR3 loop spans 16 amino acids. CDR3 sequence: CASSPVAGGDTGELFF. CDR3 sequence (DNA): TGTGCCAGCTCACCTGTAGCGGGAGGCGACACCGGGGAGCTGTTTTTT. Looking up the rest from reference TRBV18 and TRBJ2-2 gives the full variable domain: NAGVMQNPRHLVRRRGQEARLRCSPMKGHSHVYWYRQLPEEGLKFMVYLQKENIIDESGMPKERFSAEFPKEGPSILRIQQVVRGDSAAYFCASSPVAGGDTGELFFGEGSRLTVL.

The chain recombines TRBV7-9 with TRBJ1-2; possibly TRBD1 for D (6 bases). This CDR3 region has 13 residues. The germline gives CDR1 SEHNR, CDR2 FQNEAQ (reference sequence). Trimming took off 1 base at V and 5 bases at J, with 8 bases between the two ends. This chain's CDR3 is CASSLDTGYGYTF. DNA of the CDR3: TGTGCCAGCAGCTTAGATACAGGGTATGGCTACACCTTC. Full variable domain (rest looked up from reference TRBV7-9 and TRBJ1-2): DTGVSQNPRHKITKRGQNVTFRCDPISEHNRLYWYRQTLGQGPEFLTYFQNEAQLEKSRLLSDRFSAERPKGSFSTLEIQRTEQGDSAMYLCASSLDTGYGYTFGSGTRLTVV.

The V call is TRBV6-1, the J call TRBJ2-2; D is uncertain. V dropped 7 bases and J dropped 5 bases, with 17 bases sitting between them. Per the germline V gene, CDR1 is MNHNS and CDR2 is SASEGT. The CDR3 spans 15 residues. The CDR3 sequence: CASTRDPEVTGELFF. DNA of the CDR3: TGTGCCAGCACCAGAGACCCCGAAGTAACCGGGGAGCTGTTTTTT.